This T cell receptor beta chain was sequenced for a study of CD8+ T cells in alopecia areata. Background on the study: Patients in the study were on tofacitinib for 6 to 18 months, then off it for 6 months. Overall study findings and caveats: When scalp samples are sequenced, resident alphabeta T cells of normal skin are also captured. Tofacitinib did not eliminate many expanded lesional clones from scalp or blood.

The CDR3 is 15 residues long. V was clipped by 5 bases and J by 4 bases, with 14 bases between them. Germline CDR1 is LNHDA and CDR2 is SQIVND (reference sequence). Extraction and reverse transcription of RNA yielded cDNA as the sequencing template. Clones were read by immunoSEQ multiplex PCR, and TCRdb kept only the in-frame ones, dropping some. The sample has roughly 170,000 clones; about three fifths are singletons. Specified treatment: oral pan-JAK inhibitor, 5-10 mg twice daily. In this sample, this clone turned up a few times. The target antigen is unknown. This sample comprised CD8+ T cells sorted from blood, obtained at week 24, from a patient treated with tofacitinib. The genes are TRBV19 and TRBJ2-2; D gene uncertain. This receptor was taken from a human donor with alopecia areata. The CDR3 DNA is TGTGCCAGTAGTCCCCACCCCTTAGGCACCGGGGAGCTGTTTTTT. This codes for CASSPHPLGTGELFF.